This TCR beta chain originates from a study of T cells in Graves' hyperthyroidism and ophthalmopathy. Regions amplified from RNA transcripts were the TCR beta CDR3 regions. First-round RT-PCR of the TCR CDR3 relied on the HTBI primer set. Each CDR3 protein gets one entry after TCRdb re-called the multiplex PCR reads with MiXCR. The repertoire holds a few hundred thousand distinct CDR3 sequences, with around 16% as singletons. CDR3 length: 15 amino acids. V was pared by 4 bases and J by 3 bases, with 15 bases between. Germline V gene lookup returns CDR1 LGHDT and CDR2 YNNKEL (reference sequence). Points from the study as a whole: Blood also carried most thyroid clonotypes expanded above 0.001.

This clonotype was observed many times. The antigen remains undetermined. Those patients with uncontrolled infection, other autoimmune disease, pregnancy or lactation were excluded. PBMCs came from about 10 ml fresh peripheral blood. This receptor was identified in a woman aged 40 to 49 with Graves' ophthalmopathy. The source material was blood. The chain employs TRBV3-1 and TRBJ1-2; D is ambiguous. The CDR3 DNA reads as TGTGCCAGCAGCCCACGGCACGGTTGGGACTATGGCTACACCTTC. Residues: CASSPRHGWDYGYTF.